The clone carrying this TCR beta chain was seen a few times. PCR was performed using 60 Vbeta and 13 Jbeta primers. Generated by immunoSEQ multiplex PCR, the TCRdb table keeps only in-frame clones and is missing some. The repertoire holds 99,000 or so clones, about four fifths seen once, with around 1.3% in the top ten. This specimen belongs to a study of cytomegalovirus exposure and HLA in healthy donors. Looked up from germline, CDR1 is MGHRA and CDR2 is YSYEKL. Trimming took off 1 base at V and 2 bases at J, with 11 bases between the two ends. This CDR3 is 15 amino acids long. The TCR was taken from a man in his forties in good health and CMV-seronegative. J is TRBJ1-1 and V is TRBV4-1; a possible D gene is TRBD1 (6 bases). The sequencing input was PBMCs. As DNA, the CDR3 is TGCGCCAGCAGCCAAGCGACAGGAGCCAACACTGAAGCTTTCTTT. Translation gives CASSQATGANTEAFF.